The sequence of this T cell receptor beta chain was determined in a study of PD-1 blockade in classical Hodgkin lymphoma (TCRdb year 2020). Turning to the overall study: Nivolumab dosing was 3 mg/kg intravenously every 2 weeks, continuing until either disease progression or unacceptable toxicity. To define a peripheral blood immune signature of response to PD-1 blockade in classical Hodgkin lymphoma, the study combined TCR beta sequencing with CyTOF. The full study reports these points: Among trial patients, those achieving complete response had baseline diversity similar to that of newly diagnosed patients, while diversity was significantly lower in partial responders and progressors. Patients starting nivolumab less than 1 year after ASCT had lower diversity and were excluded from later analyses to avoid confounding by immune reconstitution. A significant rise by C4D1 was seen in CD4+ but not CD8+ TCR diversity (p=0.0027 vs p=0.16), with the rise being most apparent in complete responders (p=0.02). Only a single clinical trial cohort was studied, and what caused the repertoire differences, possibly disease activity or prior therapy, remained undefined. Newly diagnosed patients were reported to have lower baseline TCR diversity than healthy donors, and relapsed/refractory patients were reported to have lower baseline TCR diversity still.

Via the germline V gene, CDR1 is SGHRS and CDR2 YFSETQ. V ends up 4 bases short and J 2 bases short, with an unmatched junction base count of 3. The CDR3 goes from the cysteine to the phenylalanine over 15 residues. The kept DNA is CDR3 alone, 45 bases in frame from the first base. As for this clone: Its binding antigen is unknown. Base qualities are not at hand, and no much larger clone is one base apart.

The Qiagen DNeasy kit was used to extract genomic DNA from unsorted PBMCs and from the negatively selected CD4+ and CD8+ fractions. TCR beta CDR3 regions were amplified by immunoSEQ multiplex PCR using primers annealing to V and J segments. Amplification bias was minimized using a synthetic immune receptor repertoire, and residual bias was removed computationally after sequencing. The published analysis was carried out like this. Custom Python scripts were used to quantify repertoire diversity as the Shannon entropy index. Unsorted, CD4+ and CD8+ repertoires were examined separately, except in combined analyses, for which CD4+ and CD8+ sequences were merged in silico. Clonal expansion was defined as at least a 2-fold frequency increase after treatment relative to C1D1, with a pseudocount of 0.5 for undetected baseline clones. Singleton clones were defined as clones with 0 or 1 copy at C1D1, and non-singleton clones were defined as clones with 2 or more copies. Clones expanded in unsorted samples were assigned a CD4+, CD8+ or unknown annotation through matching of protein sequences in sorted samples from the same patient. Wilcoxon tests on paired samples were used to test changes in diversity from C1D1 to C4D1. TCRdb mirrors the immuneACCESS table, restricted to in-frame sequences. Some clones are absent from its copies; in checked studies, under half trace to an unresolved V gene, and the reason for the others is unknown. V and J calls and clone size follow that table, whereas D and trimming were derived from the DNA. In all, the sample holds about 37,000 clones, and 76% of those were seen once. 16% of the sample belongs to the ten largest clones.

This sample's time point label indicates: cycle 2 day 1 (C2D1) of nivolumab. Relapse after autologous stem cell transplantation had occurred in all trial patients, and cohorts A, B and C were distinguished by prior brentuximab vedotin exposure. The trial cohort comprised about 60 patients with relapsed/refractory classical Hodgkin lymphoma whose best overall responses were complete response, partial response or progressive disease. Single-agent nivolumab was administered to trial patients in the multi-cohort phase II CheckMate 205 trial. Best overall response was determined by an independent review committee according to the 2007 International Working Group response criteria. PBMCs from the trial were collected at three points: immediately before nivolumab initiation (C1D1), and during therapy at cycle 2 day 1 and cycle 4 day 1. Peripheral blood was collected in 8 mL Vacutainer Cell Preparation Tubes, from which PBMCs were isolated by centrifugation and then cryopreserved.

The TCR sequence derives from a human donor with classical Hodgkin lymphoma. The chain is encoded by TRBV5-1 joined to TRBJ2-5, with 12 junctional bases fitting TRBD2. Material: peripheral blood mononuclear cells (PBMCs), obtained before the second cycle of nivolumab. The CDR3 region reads CASSLGLAGQETQYF. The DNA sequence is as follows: TGCGCCAGCAGCCTCGGACTAGCGGGGCAAGAGACCCAGTACTTC. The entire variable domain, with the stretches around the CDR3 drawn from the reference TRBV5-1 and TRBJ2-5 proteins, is KAGVTQTPRYLIKTRGQQVTLSCSPISGHRSVSWYQQTPGQGLQFLFEYFSETQRNKGNFPGRFSGRQFSNSRSEMNVSTLELGDSALYLCASSLGLAGQETQYFGPGTRLLVL.